These 12 T cell receptor beta chains came from one sample sequenced in a study of cytomegalovirus exposure and HLA in healthy donors (dated 2017 in TCRdb). Library creation used the immunoSEQ multiplex PCR assay. A mixture of 60 forward primers for TCR Vbeta segments and 13 reverse primers for TCR Jbeta segments was used in the multiplex PCR. Imported from immuneACCESS, the table was reduced by TCRdb to in-frame sequences with V and J called. These copies leave out some clones; in studies compared against another copy, an unresolved V gene accounts for under half, and the cause of the remainder is not known. The table for this sample lists approximately 220,000 clones; 70% to 80% of them were counted only once. Around 0.2% of the sample lies in the top ten. The source material was PBMCs. These receptors all stem from a girl between 2 and 10 years old in good health and CMV-seronegative.

In the case of this clone: One end of the junction varies from germline; a read error may be responsible. The V call is TRBV7-3, the J call TRBJ2-5; no clear D gene. The better agreement between TRBJ2-7 and the DNA end casts doubt on the J call. Germline CDR1 and CDR2: SGHTA and FQGTGA. The CDR3 length is 13 residues. CDR3 DNA: TGTGCCAGCAGCTTAACACGGTCCTCCGAGCAGTACTTC. It codes for CASSLTRSSEQYF.

The V and J genes are TRBV18 and TRBJ2-1; D remains unclear. Germline V gene sequence: CDR1 KGHSH, CDR2 LQKENI. V was shortened by 2 bases and J by 15 bases, with 17 bases between the two germline ends. The CDR3 spans 13 residues. CDR3 in DNA: TGTGCCAGCTCACCAAAGGATGGAGAGAGGCTGTTCTTC. Encoded protein: CASSPKDGERLFF.

The rearrangement uses TRBV30 and TRBJ2-2, with a weak D call TRBD2 (6 bases). Trimming took off 7 bases at V and 4 bases at J, with 22 bases between the two ends. From germline, CDR1 is GTSNPN and CDR2 SVGIG (reference sequence). The CDR3 is 16 amino acids. CDR3 in DNA: TGTGCCTTTTTTCATTCGGGGGTAGCCGTCACCGGGGAGCTGTTTTTT. Its translation is CAFFHSGVAVTGELFF.

This clone was recorded a few times. This rearrangement joins TRBV28 to TRBJ1-1, with a weak D call TRBD1 (5 bases). The CDR3 runs to 13 residues. Trimming shortened V by 4 bases and J by 8 bases, and 14 bases separated the two germline ends. CDR1 and CDR2 from the germline V gene are MDHEN and SYDVKM. The CDR3 coding sequence is TGTGCCAGCAGTTGGCCGCAGGGAATCGAAGCTTTCTTT. It yields the protein CASSWPQGIEAFF.

CDR3 in amino acids: CASSQGQGNTEAFF. The CDR3 DNA is TGTGCCAGCAGCCAGGGACAGGGGAACACTGAAGCTTTCTTT. The chain uses TRBV6-6 and TRBJ1-1; 9 bases are shared with TRBD1. V shed 6 bases and J 1 base; nucleotides not matched to a gene: 3. Germline CDR1 is MNHNY and CDR2 is SVGAGI (reference sequence). The CDR3 has 14 residues.

The gene calls are TRBV6-1 and TRBJ1-3; D not resolved. Trimming left V 4 bases short and J 3 bases short, with 16 bases between. CDR1 and CDR2 from the germline V gene are MNHNS and SASEGT. This CDR3 contains 16 residues. The CDR3 region is CASSVDEGSFGNTIYF. In DNA form, the CDR3 reads TGTGCCAGCAGTGTTGATGAGGGATCGTTTGGAAACACCATATATTTT.

CDR3 protein: CASSLGGGYTDTQYF. CDR3 bases: TGTGCCAGTAGTCTTGGCGGGGGGTACACAGATACGCAGTATTTT. V is TRBV19 and J is TRBJ2-3; 8 bases match TRBD2. The V and J ends lost 5 bases and 2 bases, in that order; junction bases with no gene match: 6. Per the germline V gene, CDR1 is LNHDA and CDR2 is SQIVND (reference sequence). This CDR3 has 15 amino acids.

V is TRBV7-8 and J is TRBJ2-3; 7 nucleotides agree with TRBD2. The J segment lost 1 base and the V segment lost 5 bases, leaving 9 bases of the junction unmatched. Germline values: CDR1 SGHVS, CDR2 FQNEAQ. This CDR3 comprises 16 residues. CDR3 loop: CASSDLKAGRTDTQYF. CDR3 DNA: TGTGCCAGCAGCGACTTAAAAGCGGGGCGCACAGATACGCAGTATTTT.

The J gene is TRBJ1-2, the V gene TRBV9; TRBD1 is a possible D gene (5 bases). V was pared by 0 bases and J by 4 bases, with 13 bases between. This CDR3 contains 15 residues. CDR1 SGDLS and CDR2 YYNGEE come from the germline V gene. Here the CDR3 reads CASSVVGDRLYGYTF. The CDR3 nucleotides read TGTGCCAGCAGCGTAGTTGGAGACAGACTCTATGGCTACACCTTC.

The V and J genes are TRBV7-9 and TRBJ1-2, with a tentative D call TRBD1 (5 bases). The CDR3 spans 14 residues. V lost 3 bases and J lost 7, with 15 bases in between. Per the germline V gene, CDR1 is SEHNR and CDR2 is FQNEAQ (reference sequence). The CDR3 here is CASSFGTSRGGYTF. In DNA, the CDR3 is TGTGCCAGCAGCTTCGGTACAAGTAGGGGTGGCTACACCTTC.

The chain joins TRBV10-1 to TRBJ2-7; TRBD1 agrees at 8 bases. The CDR3 has 13 amino acids. The germline gives CDR1 WNHNN, CDR2 SYGVQD (reference sequence). The V gene end was trimmed by 6 bases and the J gene end by 3 bases; junction bases not matched to a gene: 4. The DNA for the CDR3 is TGCGCCAGCAGCAGACAGGGGAACTACGAGCAGTACTTC. This encodes CASSRQGNYEQYF.

The gene calls are TRBV7-6 and TRBJ2-1, with 9 bases that match TRBD1. The CDR3 runs 16 residues. CDR1 SGHVS and CDR2 FNYEAQ come from the germline V gene. The J segment lost 1 base and the V segment lost 2 bases, leaving 3 bases of the junction unmatched. CDR3 in amino acids: CASSLLGQGSYNEQFF. The DNA for the CDR3 is TGTGCCAGCAGCTTATTAGGACAGGGGTCCTACAATGAGCAGTTCTTC.